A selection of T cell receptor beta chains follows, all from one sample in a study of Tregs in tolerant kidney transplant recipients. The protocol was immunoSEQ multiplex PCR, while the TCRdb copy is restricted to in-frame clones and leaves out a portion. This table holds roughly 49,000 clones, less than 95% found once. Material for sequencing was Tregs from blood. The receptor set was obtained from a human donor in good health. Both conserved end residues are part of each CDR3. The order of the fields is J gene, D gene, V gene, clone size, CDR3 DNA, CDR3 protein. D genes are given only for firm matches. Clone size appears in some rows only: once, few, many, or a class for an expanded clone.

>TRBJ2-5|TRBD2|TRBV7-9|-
TGTGCCAGCAGCCCCCGGGGGGAAGAGACCCAGTACTTC
CASSPRGEETQYF
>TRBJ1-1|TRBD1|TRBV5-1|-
TGCGCCAGCAGCCGGGACAGCTTGAACACTGAAGCTTTCTTT
CASSRDSLNTEAFF
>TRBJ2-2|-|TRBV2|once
TGTGCCAGCAGAATCTTGCGGAGGGGGGCCGGGGAGCTGTTTTTT
CASRILRRGAGELFF
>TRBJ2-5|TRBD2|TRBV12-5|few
TGTGCTAGTGGTCTCACGGGACTAGCGGGGACCCAGTACTTC
CASGLTGLAGTQYF
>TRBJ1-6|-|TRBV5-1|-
TGCGCCAGCAAAGACTCCTATAATTCACCCCTCCACTTT
CASKDSYNSPLHF
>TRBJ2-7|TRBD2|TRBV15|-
TGTGCCACCAGCAGAGATTACCTAGCGGACTCCTACGAGCAGTACTTC
CATSRDYLADSYEQYF
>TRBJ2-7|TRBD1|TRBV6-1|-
TGTGCCAGCAGCCCGGGACAGGGGACCTACGAGCAGTACTTC
CASSPGQGTYEQYF
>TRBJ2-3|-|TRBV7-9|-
TGTGCCAGCAGCCGGGGAGATACGCAGTATTTT
CASSRGDTQYF
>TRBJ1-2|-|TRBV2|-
TGTGCCAGCAACGCCGGGCCCCCGGTCTATGGCTACACCTTC
CASNAGPPVYGYTF
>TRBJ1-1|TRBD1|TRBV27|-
TGTGCCAGCATAGGGCTCAGGGACAGGTTCGAAGCTTTCTTT
CASIGLRDRFEAFF
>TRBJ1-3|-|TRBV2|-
TGTGCCAGCAGGAGGGACCGTGGAAACACCATATATTTT
CASRRDRGNTIYF
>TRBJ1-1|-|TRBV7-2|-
TGTGCCAGCAGCTTCAGCATGAACACTGAAGCTTTCTTT
CASSFSMNTEAFF
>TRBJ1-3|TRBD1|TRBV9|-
TGTGCCAGCAGCAAATGGGACAGGGAAGGATCAGGAAACACCATATATTTT
CASSKWDREGSGNTIYF
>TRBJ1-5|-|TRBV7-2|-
TGTGCCAGCAGCTTAGGGTCCTCGGGGGTCCAGCCCCAGCATTTT
CASSLGSSGVQPQHF
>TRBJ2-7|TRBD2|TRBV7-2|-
TGTGCCAGCAGCTTCAGGACTAGCGGGACCTACGAGCAGTACTTC
CASSFRTSGTYEQYF
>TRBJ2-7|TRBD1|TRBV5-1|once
TGCGCCAGCAGCCTTAACGCGGGGACAGGGCTCTCCTACGAGCAGTACTTC
CASSLNAGTGLSYEQYF
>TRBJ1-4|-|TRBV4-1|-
TGCGCCAGCAGCCAAGTTACGGTTCGGACCGGGAATGAAAAACTGTTTTTT
CASSQVTVRTGNEKLFF
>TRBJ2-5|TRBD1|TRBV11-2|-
TGTGCCAGCAGCTTAAAGGGGGCCAGAGAGACCCAGTACTTC
CASSLKGARETQYF
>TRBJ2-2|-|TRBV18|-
TGTGCCAGCTCACCACCGTATTCTATGGGACTCGTCACCGGGGAGCTGTTTTTT
CASSPPYSMGLVTGELFF
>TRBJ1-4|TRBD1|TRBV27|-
TGTGCCAGCAGGCGGACAGGGCCTGGGGAAAAACTGTTTTTT
CASRRTGPGEKLFF
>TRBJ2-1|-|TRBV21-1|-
TGTGCCAGCAGCCAGGGTAGTGAGCAGTTCTTC
CASSQGSEQFF
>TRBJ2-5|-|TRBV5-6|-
TGTGCCAGCAGCCGGGCAGGCGGGGAGACCCAGTACTTC
CASSRAGGETQYF
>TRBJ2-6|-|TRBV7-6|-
TGTGCCAGCAGCTTAGGTTCGGGGACTGGGGCCAACGTCCTGACTTTC
CASSLGSGTGANVLTF
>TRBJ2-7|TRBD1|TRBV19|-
TGTGCCAGTAAAATGACAGGGGACGCCTACGAGCAGTACTTC
CASKMTGDAYEQYF
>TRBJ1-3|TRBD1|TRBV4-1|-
TGCGCCAGCAGCCCCGGACAGGGGAGAAACACCATATATTTT
CASSPGQGRNTIYF
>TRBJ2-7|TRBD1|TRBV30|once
TGTGCCTGGAGTACCGGACAGGGGGCTTACGAGCAGTACTTC
CAWSTGQGAYEQYF
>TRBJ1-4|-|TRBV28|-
TGTGCCAGCAGTACCCCGGCGAATGAAAAACTGTTTTTT
CASSTPANEKLFF
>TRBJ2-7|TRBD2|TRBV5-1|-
TGCGCCAGCAGCTCAACTAGCGGGGGGGCCTACGAGCAGTACTTC
CASSSTSGGAYEQYF
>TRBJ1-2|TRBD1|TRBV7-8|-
TGTGCCAGCAGCTATATGACAGGGGTCGGTGGCTACACCTTC
CASSYMTGVGGYTF
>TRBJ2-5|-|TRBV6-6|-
TGTGCCAGCAGTTACCCACCCAACCAAGAGACCCAGTACTTC
CASSYPPNQETQYF
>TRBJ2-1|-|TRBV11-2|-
TGTGCCAGCAGCTTAGGAAGGGCCTACTCCTACAATGAGCAGTTCTTC
CASSLGRAYSYNEQFF
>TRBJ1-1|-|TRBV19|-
TGTGCCAGTAGTATCGGAGGAGGCGGTGTCACTGAAGCTTTCTTT
CASSIGGGGVTEAFF
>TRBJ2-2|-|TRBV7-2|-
TGTGCCAGCAGCCTCGGGGGCACCGGGGAGCTGTTTTTT
CASSLGGTGELFF
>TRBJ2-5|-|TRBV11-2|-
TGTGCCAGCAGCTTCTCGGCAGGGGAGACCCAGTACTTC
CASSFSAGETQYF
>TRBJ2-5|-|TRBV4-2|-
TGTGCCAGCAGCCAAGAGCTCGGATCGGAGACCCAGTACTTC
CASSQELGSETQYF
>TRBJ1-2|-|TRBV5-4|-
TGTGCCAGCAGCTTGAAGTATGGGGAGTACTATGGCTACACCTTC
CASSLKYGEYYGYTF
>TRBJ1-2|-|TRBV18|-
TGTGCCAGCTCACAATTGACAGTGACCTATGGCTACACCTTC
CASSQLTVTYGYTF
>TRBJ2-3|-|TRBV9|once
TGTGCCAGCAGCGGCGGAGCGGCGGGGGATACGCAGTATTTT
CASSGGAAGDTQYF
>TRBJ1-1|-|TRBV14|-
TGTGCCAGCAGCCTACGACCGGACCGACTGAACACTGAAGCTTTCTTT
CASSLRPDRLNTEAFF
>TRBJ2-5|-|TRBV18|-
TGTGCCAGCTCACCTCTCTTAGGAGAGACCCAGTACTTC
CASSPLLGETQYF
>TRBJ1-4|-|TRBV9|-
TGTGCCAGCAGCTCGGGGGGCTCCCACGGCGAAAAACTGTTTTTT
CASSSGGSHGEKLFF